A selection of T cell receptor beta chains follows, all from one sample in a study of early T cells in non-severe SARS-CoV-2 infection. TCRdb re-derived calls from the 5' RACE reads in MiXCR, one entry per CDR3 protein. Of roughly 53,000 distinct CDR3 sequences listed, roughly an eighth were seen once; the top ten hold about 2.5%. Material: whole blood, obtained at baseline. Source of these receptors: an adult who was a healthcare worker with PCR-confirmed SARS-CoV-2 infection or an uninfected control (not recorded which). Each CDR3 is given with its conserved first and last residue. Each record gives: CDR3 DNA, CDR3 protein, D gene, J gene, clone size, V gene. A D gene is named only where the DNA matches it firmly. Clone size is stated in some rows and not others, as once, few, many or a class when expanded.

CDR3 DNA: TGTGCCAGCAGTTACACGACAGGTCACGAGCAGTACTTC; CDR3 protein: CASSYTTGHEQYF; D gene: .; J gene: TRBJ2-7; clone size: medium-sized; V gene: TRBV6-5
CDR3 DNA: TGTACCATCAGTGAGTCGAAGGTGTCAGGGTCGGTTGAGCAGTTCTTC; CDR3 protein: CTISESKVSGSVEQFF; D gene: .; J gene: TRBJ2-1; clone size: .; V gene: TRBV10-3
CDR3 DNA: TGTGCCAACACCCTACTAGCGGGAGTGGTAGATACGCAGTATTTT; CDR3 protein: CANTLLAGVVDTQYF; D gene: TRBD2; J gene: TRBJ2-3; clone size: .; V gene: TRBV28
CDR3 DNA: TGTGCCAGCATCCGAGTGGGGTATGGCTACACCTTC; CDR3 protein: CASIRVGYGYTF; D gene: .; J gene: TRBJ1-2; clone size: many; V gene: TRBV28
CDR3 DNA: TGTGCCAGCCCGAATACTGCGGCCGTCTCCTACAATGAGCAGTTCTTC; CDR3 protein: CASPNTAAVSYNEQFF; D gene: .; J gene: TRBJ2-1; clone size: few; V gene: TRBV2
CDR3 DNA: TGTGCCAGCAGACGAGACAGCAACCTTGGAAACACCATATATTTT; CDR3 protein: CASRRDSNLGNTIYF; D gene: .; J gene: TRBJ1-3; clone size: many; V gene: TRBV12-3/TRBV12-4
CDR3 DNA: TGCGCCAGCAGCCCTGAACCGGGCGCCGTCTCTGGGGCCAACGTCCTGACTTTC; CDR3 protein: CASSPEPGAVSGANVLTF; D gene: .; J gene: TRBJ2-6; clone size: few; V gene: TRBV4-3
CDR3 DNA: TGCGCCAGCAGCCAAGACAGGGGGGACGAGCAGTACTTC; CDR3 protein: CASSQDRGDEQYF; D gene: .; J gene: TRBJ2-7; clone size: .; V gene: TRBV4-1
CDR3 DNA: TGTGCCAGCAGTCGCGACAGGGCGCGTGGCTACACCTTC; CDR3 protein: CASSRDRARGYTF; D gene: TRBD1; J gene: TRBJ1-2; clone size: .; V gene: TRBV3-1
CDR3 DNA: TGTGCCAGCAGTTTAGGGCAGGGTGTACAGCCCCAGCATTTT; CDR3 protein: CASSLGQGVQPQHF; D gene: .; J gene: TRBJ1-5; clone size: few; V gene: TRBV28
CDR3 DNA: TGTGCCAGCAGCGTAGGGGACAGGGACGTTTTAGGCACTGAAGCTTTCTTT; CDR3 protein: CASSVGDRDVLGTEAFF; D gene: TRBD1; J gene: TRBJ1-1; clone size: many; V gene: TRBV9
CDR3 DNA: TGTGCCAGCAGCGTAGGTGTGGGGGCAGATACGCAGTATTTT; CDR3 protein: CASSVGVGADTQYF; D gene: .; J gene: TRBJ2-3; clone size: few; V gene: TRBV9
CDR3 DNA: TGTGCCAGCAGCAGCCGACGGGAGCAGTTCTTC; CDR3 protein: CASSSRREQFF; D gene: .; J gene: TRBJ2-1; clone size: .; V gene: TRBV21-1
CDR3 DNA: TGTGCCAGCAGCTTAGAGTGGGCCACAGATACGCAGTATTTT; CDR3 protein: CASSLEWATDTQYF; D gene: .; J gene: TRBJ2-3; clone size: many; V gene: TRBV11-2
CDR3 DNA: TGTGCCAGCAGCTTGGGGACCGGGCCCTCGGATTTT; CDR3 protein: CASSLGTGPSDF; D gene: .; J gene: TRBJ1-3; clone size: few; V gene: TRBV7-2
CDR3 DNA: TGCAGTGCTTCCCCGGGACAGGGAAAAGAGACCCAGTACTTC; CDR3 protein: CSASPGQGKETQYF; D gene: TRBD1; J gene: TRBJ2-5; clone size: .; V gene: TRBV20-1
CDR3 DNA: TGTGCCAGCAGTTACTCGGGGATGGGAACGACCGGGGAGCTGTTTTTT; CDR3 protein: CASSYSGMGTTGELFF; D gene: .; J gene: TRBJ2-2; clone size: .; V gene: TRBV6-2/TRBV6-3
CDR3 DNA: TGCGCCAGCAGCTTCGTAGCAAGGGGCATTGAAAAACTGTTTTTT; CDR3 protein: CASSFVARGIEKLFF; D gene: .; J gene: TRBJ1-4; clone size: few; V gene: TRBV5-1
CDR3 DNA: TGTGCCAGCAGCCCCGACAGGGGTGAGACCCAGTACTTC; CDR3 protein: CASSPDRGETQYF; D gene: TRBD1; J gene: TRBJ2-5; clone size: .; V gene: TRBV12-3/TRBV12-4
CDR3 DNA: TGTGCCAGCAGCCCGCCCGACGGTACCGGGGAGCTGTTTTTT; CDR3 protein: CASSPPDGTGELFF; D gene: .; J gene: TRBJ2-2; clone size: few; V gene: TRBV7-9
CDR3 DNA: TGTGCCACCACCCCGGGGGGCAGGGGTCGCTCTGGGGCCAACGTCCTGACTTTC; CDR3 protein: CATTPGGRGRSGANVLTF; D gene: .; J gene: TRBJ2-6; clone size: few; V gene: TRBV27
CDR3 DNA: TGTGCCAGCAGCCAGGGGATGTACGAGCAGTACTTC; CDR3 protein: CASSQGMYEQYF; D gene: .; J gene: TRBJ2-7; clone size: once; V gene: TRBV3-1
CDR3 DNA: TGTGCCAGCAGCCAAGTCGGGGTCAAGCTGGATGAGCAGTTCTTC; CDR3 protein: CASSQVGVKLDEQFF; D gene: .; J gene: TRBJ2-1; clone size: .; V gene: TRBV3-1
CDR3 DNA: TGTGCCAGCAGTGCAACAGGGGGAAGCACTGAAGCTTTCTTT; CDR3 protein: CASSATGGSTEAFF; D gene: TRBD1; J gene: TRBJ1-1; clone size: many; V gene: TRBV28
CDR3 DNA: TGTGCCAGCAGTTACTCGATTTCGACGGCGGGGACCCAGAACTTC; CDR3 protein: CASSYSISTAGTQNF; D gene: .; J gene: TRBJ2-5; clone size: .; V gene: TRBV6-5
CDR3 DNA: TGTGCCAGCGGGTCCCTAAACACTGAAGCTTTCTTT; CDR3 protein: CASGSLNTEAFF; D gene: .; J gene: TRBJ1-1; clone size: .; V gene: TRBV7-3
CDR3 DNA: TGCAGTGCCTGCTTGGACGGTAGCTCCTACAATGAGCAGTTCTTC; CDR3 protein: CSACLDGSSYNEQFF; D gene: .; J gene: TRBJ2-1; clone size: .; V gene: TRBV20-1
CDR3 DNA: TGTGCCAGCAGCCGAGGAGGCTATGGCTACACCTTC; CDR3 protein: CASSRGGYGYTF; D gene: .; J gene: TRBJ1-2; clone size: few; V gene: TRBV28
CDR3 DNA: TGTGCCAGCTCAGGGGGGAGCTCCTACAATGAGCAGTTCTTC; CDR3 protein: CASSGGSSYNEQFF; D gene: .; J gene: TRBJ2-1; clone size: few; V gene: TRBV18
CDR3 DNA: TGTGCCAGCAGCCCCGGACTGGTAGAGACCCAGTACTTC; CDR3 protein: CASSPGLVETQYF; D gene: .; J gene: TRBJ2-5; clone size: .; V gene: TRBV11-2
CDR3 DNA: TGTGCCAGCTCTTTCCCCCGAGGTTCCTACAATGAGCAGTTCTTC; CDR3 protein: CASSFPRGSYNEQFF; D gene: .; J gene: TRBJ2-1; clone size: .; V gene: TRBV11-2
CDR3 DNA: TGCGCCAGCAGCTTGGTCGGGACTAGAGTCGGCCGTACTACGCAGTATTTT; CDR3 protein: CASSLVGTRVGRTTQYF; D gene: TRBD2; J gene: TRBJ2-3; clone size: many; V gene: TRBV5-1
CDR3 DNA: TGTGCCAGCAGCTGGAACTTCGTGGATGATCCAGCCCGGGGACAAGAGACCCAGTACTTC; CDR3 protein: CASSWNFVDDPARGQETQYF; D gene: .; J gene: TRBJ2-5; clone size: medium-sized; V gene: TRBV11-2
CDR3 DNA: TGTGCCAGCAGTCCACAGGGACTAGCGGGCTACGAGCAGTACTTC; CDR3 protein: CASSPQGLAGYEQYF; D gene: TRBD2; J gene: TRBJ2-7; clone size: few; V gene: TRBV28
CDR3 DNA: TGTGCCAGCAGCTCCCTAGGGGGGCCCCAAGAGACCCAGTACTTC; CDR3 protein: CASSSLGGPQETQYF; D gene: .; J gene: TRBJ2-5; clone size: few; V gene: TRBV28
CDR3 DNA: TGTGCCAGCAGTCTTGGGACACATACCTACGAGCAGTACTTC; CDR3 protein: CASSLGTHTYEQYF; D gene: .; J gene: TRBJ2-7; clone size: many; V gene: TRBV28
CDR3 DNA: TGTGCCAGCAGCCCCGGGACTAGTCCCTACGAGCAGTACTTC; CDR3 protein: CASSPGTSPYEQYF; D gene: TRBD2; J gene: TRBJ2-7; clone size: few; V gene: TRBV7-3
CDR3 DNA: TGCGCCAGCAGGGGGGCGGAGCGGGGGACCTACGAGCAGTACTTC; CDR3 protein: CASRGAERGTYEQYF; D gene: TRBD2; J gene: TRBJ2-7; clone size: .; V gene: TRBV10-2
CDR3 DNA: TGTGCCAGCAGAGCATCGCGGGGAGAGCAGTTCTTC; CDR3 protein: CASRASRGEQFF; D gene: .; J gene: TRBJ2-1; clone size: .; V gene: TRBV11-3
CDR3 DNA: TGTGCCAGCAGCCCAGTTGTTGGCCCCGGGGAGCTGTTTTTT; CDR3 protein: CASSPVVGPGELFF; D gene: .; J gene: TRBJ2-2; clone size: many; V gene: TRBV5-8